This T cell receptor (beta chain) was observed in a study of shared clonotypes between healthy human individuals. A remark on this clone: The antigen is not known.

Only in-frame clones appear in the TCRdb table, and some are missing; sequencing was by immunoSEQ multiplex PCR. This table holds over 700,000 clones, just under 75% found once. Study results and caveats: It was anticipated that sequencing depth would influence how many clonotypes donors shared. When naive CD4 clonotypes were compared across a few donors, approximately 4.9% were shared.

The receptor was isolated from a woman aged 25 to 45 in good health. The sequencing input was memory CD4+ T cells sorted from blood. Described subset: CD45RA-negative fraction.

The CDR3 DNA reads TGTGCCAGCTCACCGCTGGGAGAAGCCGGGGAGCTGTTTTTT. Its translation is CASSPLGEAGELFF. The chain employs TRBV18 and TRBJ2-2, with D perhaps matching TRBD2 (5 bases). The CDR3 extends over 14 amino acids. Germline-derived CDR1 and CDR2 are KGHSH and LQKENI. The V gene lost 3 bases and the J gene lost 6 bases, with 11 bases spanning the gap.